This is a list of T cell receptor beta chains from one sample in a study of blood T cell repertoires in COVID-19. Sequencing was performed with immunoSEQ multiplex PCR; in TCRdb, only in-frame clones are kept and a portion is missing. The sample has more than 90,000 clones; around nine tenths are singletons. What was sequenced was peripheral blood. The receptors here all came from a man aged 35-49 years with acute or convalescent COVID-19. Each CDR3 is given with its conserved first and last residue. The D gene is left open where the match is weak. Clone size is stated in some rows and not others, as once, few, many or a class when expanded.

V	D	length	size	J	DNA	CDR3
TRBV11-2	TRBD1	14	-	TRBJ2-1	TGTGCCAGCAGCGAAGACAGGGGTCACAATGAGCAGTTCTTC	CASSEDRGHNEQFF
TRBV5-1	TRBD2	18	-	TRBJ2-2	TGCGCCAGCAGCTTGGTGGTCGCGGATGGCGGGAGTACCGGGGAGCTGTTTTTT	CASSLVVADGGSTGELFF
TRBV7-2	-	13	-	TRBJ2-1	TGTGCCAGCAGCTTAGCCCTTTACTCGGAGCAGTTCTTC	CASSLALYSEQFF
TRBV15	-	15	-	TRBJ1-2	TGTGCCACCAGCAGAGATCCTACGGCGCCAGGCGGCTACACCTTC	CATSRDPTAPGGYTF
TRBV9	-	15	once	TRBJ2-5	TGTGCCAGCAGCGTAGCCGGGACATCAAAAGAGACCCAGTACTTC	CASSVAGTSKETQYF
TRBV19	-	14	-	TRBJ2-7	TGTGCCAGTAGTAGGCAGGGCAGACCCTACGAGCAGTACTTC	CASSRQGRPYEQYF
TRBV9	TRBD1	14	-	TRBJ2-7	TGTGCCAGCAGCACCGGGACAGGGGGTCACGAGCAGTACTTC	CASSTGTGGHEQYF
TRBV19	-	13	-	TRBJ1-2	TGTGCCAGTAGTACCGGGAACGGGTATGGCTACACCTTC	CASSTGNGYGYTF
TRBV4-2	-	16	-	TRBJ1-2	TGTGCCAGCAGCCGAGTCACCCAGGGGCTAAACTATGGCTACACCTTC	CASSRVTQGLNYGYTF
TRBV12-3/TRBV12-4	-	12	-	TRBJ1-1	TGTGCCAGCAGTTGGTTCCGGGCTGAAGCTTTCTTT	CASSWFRAEAFF
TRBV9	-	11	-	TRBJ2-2	TGTGCCAGCAGCCTCCCCGGGGAGCTGTTTTTT	CASSLPGELFF